Shown below are 13 T cell receptor beta chains from a single sample sequenced in a study of shared clonotypes between healthy human individuals. Profiled with immunoSEQ multiplex PCR; TCRdb holds only in-frame clones, not every one. The repertoire holds approximately 1.5 million clones, with approximately 98.5% as singletons. The sample consisted of naive CD4+ T cells sorted from blood. Subset of the sample: CD45RA+ positively selected. These receptor sequences come from a man aged 30 to 39 in good health.

This chain links TRBV18 with TRBJ2-6; D remains unclear. Germline V CDR1 and CDR2: KGHSH, LQKENI. The V and J ends lost 5 bases and 1 base respectively, with 12 bases between them. The CDR3 length is 16 residues. CDR3 in amino acids: CASSVRPQSGANVLTF. The CDR3, as DNA: TGTGCCAGCTCAGTCAGGCCTCAATCTGGGGCCAACGTCCTGACTTTC. The variable domain in full, completed from reference TRBV18 and TRBJ2-6, reads NAGVMQNPRHLVRRRGQEARLRCSPMKGHSHVYWYRQLPEEGLKFMVYLQKENIIDESGMPKERFSAEFPKEGPSILRIQQVVRGDSAAYFCASSVRPQSGANVLTFGAGSRLTVL.

The chain couples TRBV19 to TRBJ2-1, with unresolved D. The CDR3 runs 13 residues. Trimming pared 5 bases from V and 5 bases from J, leaving 10 bases between. From germline, CDR1 is LNHDA and CDR2 SQIVND (reference sequence). CDR3 DNA: TGTGCCAGTAGTGGCTCCATCGACAATGAGCAGTTCTTC. It specifies CASSGSIDNEQFF.

Turning to this clone: In the same sample, other DNA sequences code for this CDR3. The chain links TRBV5-1 to TRBJ2-5; D is ambiguous. Trimming removed 0 bases at V and 1 base at J, with 4 bases between. The CDR3 spans 13 residues. CDR1 SGHRS and CDR2 YFSETQ come from the germline V gene. The CDR3 loop is CASSLVTQETQYF. CDR3 bases: TGCGCCAGCAGCTTGGTTACCCAAGAGACCCAGTACTTC.

The chain recombines TRBV5-4 with TRBJ2-7; D tentatively reads TRBD1 or TRBD2 (5 bases each). The CDR3 is 14 residues long. The germline V gene encodes CDR1 SGHNT and CDR2 YYREEE (reference sequence). Trimming took off 3 bases at V and 7 bases at J, with 17 bases between the two ends. The CDR3 sequence is CASSYTTGLREQYF. CDR3 DNA: TGTGCCAGCAGCTACACAACGGGGCTGAGGGAGCAGTACTTC.

This clone was seen only once. The CDR3 is CASSQRQGAGFSYNEQFF. CDR3 DNA sequence: TGTGCCAGCTCCCAGCGGCAGGGGGCGGGCTTTTCCTACAATGAGCAGTTCTTC. The rearrangement joins TRBV18 to TRBJ2-1, with 8 nucleotides matching TRBD1. Germline-derived CDR1 and CDR2 are KGHSH and LQKENI. Unmatched junction bases numbered 14, after V lost 6 bases and J lost 1 base. The CDR3 is 18 amino acids.

The chain couples TRBV5-3 to TRBJ2-1; D remains ambiguous. TRBV5-3 is given ORF status, its function remaining uncertain. The CDR3 runs to 16 residues. The ends were cut back, 4 bases at V and 0 bases at J, with 14 bases in the middle. Here the CDR3 DNA reads TGTGCCAGAAGCCCCGTCGTGTACAGCTCCTACAATGAGCAGTTCTTC. This codes for CARSPVVYSSYNEQFF.

About this clone: Within the sample, other DNA sequences also encode this same CDR3. The chain has TRBV28 and TRBJ1-1; D uncertain. The CDR3 covers 11 residues. V lost 6 bases and J 8 bases, leaving 10 bases between the germline ends. CDR1 MDHEN and CDR2 SYDVKM come from the germline V gene. The CDR3 is CASSLLGEAFF. The CDR3 bases are TGTGCCAGCAGCCTTCTAGGGGAAGCTTTCTTT.

The chain carries TRBV2 and TRBJ2-7; no clear D gene. The CDR3 length is 14 residues. Germline lookup yields CDR1 SNHLY and CDR2 FYNNEI. The V end lost 4 bases, the J end lost 2 bases, and 12 bases lay between the germline ends. This chain's CDR3 is CASSARAITYEQYF. The DNA of the CDR3 is TGTGCCAGCAGTGCCCGGGCTATTACCTACGAGCAGTACTTC.

The genes are TRBV7-9 and TRBJ2-1, with TRBD2 matching over 11 bases. CDR3 length: 16 amino acids. After removal of 4 bases from V and 4 bases from J, the junction contained 6 bases not matched to a gene. Germline loops: CDR1 SEHNR, CDR2 FQNEAQ (reference sequence). Here the CDR3 reads CASSSGTSGPYNEQFF. In DNA form, the CDR3 reads TGTGCCAGCAGCTCGGGGACTAGCGGCCCTTACAATGAGCAGTTCTTC. Full variable domain (outside the CDR3, taken from reference TRBV7-9 and TRBJ2-1): DTGVSQNPRHKITKRGQNVTFRCDPISEHNRLYWYRQTLGQGPEFLTYFQNEAQLEKSRLLSDRFSAERPKGSFSTLEIQRTEQGDSAMYLCASSSGTSGPYNEQFFGPGTRLTVL.

This rearrangement joins TRBV9 to TRBJ2-7; 12 bases agree with TRBD2. The CDR3 totals 15 residues. Germline values: CDR1 SGDLS, CDR2 YYNGEE. Trimming at V came to 0 bases and at J to 2 bases, leaving 0 bases not matched to a gene. The CDR3 spells CASSVASGRAYEQYF. Written as DNA, the CDR3 is TGTGCCAGCAGCGTAGCTAGCGGGAGGGCCTACGAGCAGTACTTC. Looking up the rest from reference TRBV9 and TRBJ2-7 gives the full variable domain: DSGVTQTPKHLITATGQRVTLRCSPRSGDLSVYWYQQSLDQGLQFLIQYYNGEERAKGNILERFSAQQFPDLHSELNLSSLELGDSALYFCASSVASGRAYEQYFGPGTRLTVT.

The genes are TRBV7-8 and TRBJ2-1; D may correspond to TRBD1 or TRBD2 (5 bases each). Germline V gene data show CDR1 as SGHVS and CDR2 as FQNEAQ. This CDR3 has 13 amino acids. V was clipped by 3 bases and J by 9 bases, with 12 bases between them. The CDR3 is CASSLGPFTEQFF. CDR3 DNA sequence: TGTGCCAGCAGCTTGGGACCGTTTACTGAGCAGTTCTTC.

The chain combines TRBV19 with TRBJ1-1; 7 bases map to TRBD1. Germline V gives CDR1 LNHDA, CDR2 SQIVND (reference sequence). The CDR3 has 13 residues. With 4 bases clipped from V and 6 bases from J, the junction kept 5 bases outside the gene matches. CDR3 coding DNA: TGTGCCAGTAGTAGCTCAGGGGGGCCTGAAGCTTTCTTT. Residues: CASSSSGGPEAFF.

This chain joins TRBV9 and TRBJ2-7; 7 bases match TRBD1. The germline gives CDR1 SGDLS, CDR2 YYNGEE. The CDR3 contains 14 residues. Trimming removed 3 bases from V and 2 bases from J; junction bases left unmatched: 5. CDR3 DNA: TGTGCCAGCAGCGCGACAGGGAAGCCCTACGAGCAGTACTTC. Amino acid sequence: CASSATGKPYEQYF.